This TCR beta chain was captured by sequencing in a study of blood T cell repertoires in COVID-19. In the study overall: T cells, B-cell-depleted T cells, or PBMCs supplied cDNA or gDNA.

The method was immunoSEQ multiplex PCR; TCRdb's version includes in-frame clones alone and lacks a portion of them. The sample holds 210,000 or so clones, roughly 86% seen once. Trimming left V 6 bases short and J 3 bases short, with 11 bases between. Germline V gene data show CDR1 as MNHEY and CDR2 as SMNVEV (reference sequence). The CDR3 is made up of 14 amino acids. The chain is built from TRBV27 and TRBJ2-2; tentative D call: TRBD2 (5 bases). The receptor was isolated from a woman aged 40 to 50 with acute or convalescent COVID-19. The sample comprised peripheral blood. CDR3 DNA sequence: TGTGCCAGCAGGCTGGTGAGGGACACCGGGGAGCTGTTTTTT. Translation: CASRLVRDTGELFF.